One and the same sample provided the 7 T cell receptor beta chains below, sequenced in a study of blood T cell repertoires in COVID-19. TCRdb's table, derived via immunoSEQ multiplex PCR, lists solely in-frame clones and lacks some. The repertoire includes some 340,000 clones, about four fifths of them detected once, and 2.5% to 3.5% sits in the top ten. Sequences were obtained from peripheral blood. The receptor set was obtained from a man under 40 with active or convalescent COVID-19.

This clone was found a few times. This chain links TRBV4-2 with TRBJ2-2, with 7 bases that match TRBD2. The length of the CDR3 is 17 residues. The V gene end was trimmed by 3 bases and the J gene end by 3 bases; junction bases not matched to a gene: 10. The germline V gene encodes CDR1 LGHNA and CDR2 YNFKEQ. The CDR3 DNA reads as TGTGCCAGCAGCCACCTAGCAGCGGGGAATTACACCGGGGAGCTGTTTTTT. Amino acids: CASSHLAAGNYTGELFF.

J is TRBJ2-2 and V is TRBV4-3; D gene uncertain. V gave up 0 bases and J gave up 5 bases, with 13 bases separating them. Germline V lookup: CDR1 LGHNA, CDR2 YSLEER. This CDR3 spans 16 amino acids. CDR3 nucleotide sequence: TGCGCCAGCAGCCAAGAAACGGGTCCCCTTACCGGGGAGCTGTTTTTT. Residues: CASSQETGPLTGELFF.

This clone showed up many times. The J gene is TRBJ1-5, the V gene TRBV7-2, with 9 bases matching TRBD1. This CDR3 spans 17 amino acids. CDR1 is SGHTA, CDR2 FQGNSA, per germline. J lost 2 bases, V lost 1 base, and 6 bases had no gene match. CDR3 sequence reads: CASSLVGQGVGNQPQHF. The CDR3 DNA is TGTGCCAGCAGCTTAGTGGGACAGGGTGTGGGCAATCAGCCCCAGCATTTT.

The rearrangement uses TRBV3-1 (or the pseudogene TRBV3-2) and TRBJ1-2; the D gene is possibly TRBD1 (6 bases). This CDR3 has 12 residues. From germline, CDR1 is LGHDT and CDR2 YNNKEL (reference sequence). Trimming removed 4 bases from V and 6 bases from J, with 9 bases in between. The CDR3 region is CASSPRGHGYTF. CDR3 coding DNA: TGTGCCAGCAGCCCCAGGGGCCATGGCTACACCTTC.

This clone was detected only a few times. The chain couples TRBV28 to TRBJ1-3; no definite D call. The CDR3 is 14 residues long. The germline V and J ends were trimmed by 8 bases and 4 bases, with 15 bases remaining between them. Germline loops: CDR1 MDHEN, CDR2 SYDVKM. DNA for the CDR3: TGTGCCAGCGTCCCCTCCCTTTCGGGAAACACCATATATTTT. Translation: CASVPSLSGNTIYF.

The chain has TRBV6-5 and TRBJ1-3; unclear D gene. V lost 7 bases and J lost 1, with 8 bases in between. CDR3 length: 13 amino acids. The germline gives CDR1 MNHEY, CDR2 SVGAGI. The CDR3 region has the DNA TGTGCCAGCACCGAACGGTCTGGAAACACCATATATTTT. It encodes CASTERSGNTIYF.

The rearrangement links TRBV6-6 to TRBJ2-6; TRBD1 might be the D (6 bases). The length of the CDR3 is 15 residues. Trimming took off 5 bases at V and 0 bases at J, with 8 bases between the two ends. Germline V gene sequence: CDR1 MNHNY, CDR2 SVGAGI (reference sequence). CDR3 region: CASSRGSSGANVLTF. The CDR3 DNA follows: TGTGCCAGCAGTAGGGGGAGCTCTGGGGCCAACGTCCTGACTTTC.